This T cell receptor beta chain originates from a study of control samples from healthy donors and cancer patients. The method was immunoSEQ multiplex PCR; TCRdb's version includes in-frame clones alone and lacks a portion of them. This sample has tens of thousands of clones; 91% occur once, and the top ten carry roughly 0.9%. From germline, CDR1 is MGHDK and CDR2 SYGVNS. CDR3 size: 14 residues. Trimming stripped 2 bases from V and 8 bases from J, with 10 bases between. This clonotype was sampled from a man younger than 40 with colorectal cancer. What was sequenced was PBMCs. V is TRBV25-1 and J is TRBJ1-6; maybe TRBD1 (5 bases). CDR3 coding DNA: TGTGCCAGCAGTGAAGGGGGATTAGATTCACCCCTCCACTTT. This encodes CASSEGGLDSPLHF.